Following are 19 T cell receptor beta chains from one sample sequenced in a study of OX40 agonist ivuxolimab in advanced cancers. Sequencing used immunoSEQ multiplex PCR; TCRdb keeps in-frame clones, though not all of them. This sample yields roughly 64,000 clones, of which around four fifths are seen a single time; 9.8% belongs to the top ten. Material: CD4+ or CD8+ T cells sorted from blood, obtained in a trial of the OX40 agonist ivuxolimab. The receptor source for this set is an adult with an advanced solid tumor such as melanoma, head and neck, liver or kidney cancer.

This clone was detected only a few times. The CDR3 region is CASSVGQGAPYEQYF. The CDR3 DNA reads as TGTGCCAGCAGCGTAGGACAGGGGGCACCCTACGAGCAGTACTTC. This rearrangement joins TRBV9 to TRBJ2-7; 10 bases agree with TRBD1. V was clipped by 0 bases and J by 2 bases; unmatched bases: 2. This CDR3 has 15 amino acids. Germline loops: CDR1 SGDLS, CDR2 YYNGEE.

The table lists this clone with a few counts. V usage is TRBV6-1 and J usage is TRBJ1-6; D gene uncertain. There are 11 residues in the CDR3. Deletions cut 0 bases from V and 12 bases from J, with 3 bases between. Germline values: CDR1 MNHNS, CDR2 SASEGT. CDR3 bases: TGTGCCAGCAGTGAAGCGATACCCCTCCACTTT. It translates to CASSEAIPLHF.

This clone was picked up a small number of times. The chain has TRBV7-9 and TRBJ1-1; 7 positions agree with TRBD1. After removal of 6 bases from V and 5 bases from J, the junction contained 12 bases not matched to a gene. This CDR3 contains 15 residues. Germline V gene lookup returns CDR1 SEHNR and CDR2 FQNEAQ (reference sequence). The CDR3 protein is CASRPKDRVGTEAFF. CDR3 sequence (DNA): TGTGCCAGCAGGCCGAAAGACAGGGTGGGGACTGAAGCTTTCTTT. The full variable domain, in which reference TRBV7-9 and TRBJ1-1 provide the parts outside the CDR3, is DTGVSQNPRHKITKRGQNVTFRCDPISEHNRLYWYRQTLGQGPEFLTYFQNEAQLEKSRLLSDRFSAERPKGSFSTLEIQRTEQGDSAMYLCASRPKDRVGTEAFFGQGTRLTVV.

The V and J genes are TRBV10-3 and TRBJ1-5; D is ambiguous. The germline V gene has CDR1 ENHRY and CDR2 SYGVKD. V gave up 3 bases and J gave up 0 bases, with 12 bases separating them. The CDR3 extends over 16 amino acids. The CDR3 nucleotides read TGTGCCATCAGTGACGATGGCAGTAGTAGCAATCAGCCCCAGCATTTT. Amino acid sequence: CAISDDGSSSNQPQHF.

This chain's CDR3 is CASSITGAGTGELFF. CDR3 coding DNA: TGTGCCAGCAGCATTACAGGGGCCGGCACCGGGGAGCTGTTTTTT. The chain combines TRBV11-2 with TRBJ2-2; 7 bases align to TRBD1. V was pared by 5 bases and J by 4 bases, with 7 bases of the junction left unmatched. This CDR3 contains 15 residues. The germline V gene has CDR1 SGHAT and CDR2 FQNNGV.

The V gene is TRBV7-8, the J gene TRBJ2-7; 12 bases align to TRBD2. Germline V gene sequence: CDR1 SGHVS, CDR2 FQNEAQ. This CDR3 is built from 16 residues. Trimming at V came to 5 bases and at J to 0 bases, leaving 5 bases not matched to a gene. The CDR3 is CASSRPTSGSSYEQYF. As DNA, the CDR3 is TGTGCCAGCAGCCGACCGACTAGCGGGAGCTCCTACGAGCAGTACTTC. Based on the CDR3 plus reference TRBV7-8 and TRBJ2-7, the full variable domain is GAGVSQSPRYKVAKRGQDVALRCDPISGHVSLFWYQQALGQGPEFLTYFQNEAQLDKSGLPSDRFFAERPEGSVSTLKIQRTQQEDSAVYLCASSRPTSGSSYEQYFGPGTRLTVT.

The DNA of the CDR3 is TGTGCCAGCAGCGAACAGTTGAGCTCTGGGGCCAACGTCCTGACTTTC. Encoded protein: CASSEQLSSGANVLTF. This rearrangement joins TRBV16 to TRBJ2-6; no reliable D call. Germline-derived CDR1 and CDR2 are KGHSY and FQNENV. The CDR3 sequence is 16 residues long. The V gene lost 5 bases and the J gene lost 0 bases, with 11 bases spanning the gap.

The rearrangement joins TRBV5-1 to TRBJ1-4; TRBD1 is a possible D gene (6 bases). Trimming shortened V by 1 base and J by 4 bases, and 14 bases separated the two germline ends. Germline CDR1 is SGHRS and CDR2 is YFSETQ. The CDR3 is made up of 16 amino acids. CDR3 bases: TGCGCCAGCAGCTTGTACGGGGGGCTTGTTAATGAAAAACTGTTTTTT. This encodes CASSLYGGLVNEKLFF. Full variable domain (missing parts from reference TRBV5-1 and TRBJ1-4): KAGVTQTPRYLIKTRGQQVTLSCSPISGHRSVSWYQQTPGQGLQFLFEYFSETQRNKGNFPGRFSGRQFSNSRSEMNVSTLELGDSALYLCASSLYGGLVNEKLFFGSGTQLSVL.

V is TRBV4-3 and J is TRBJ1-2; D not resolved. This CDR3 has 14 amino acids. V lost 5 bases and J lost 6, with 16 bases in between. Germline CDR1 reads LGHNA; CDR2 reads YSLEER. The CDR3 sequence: CASSKELGHHGYTF. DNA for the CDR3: TGCGCCAGCAGCAAGGAATTGGGCCACCATGGCTACACCTTC.

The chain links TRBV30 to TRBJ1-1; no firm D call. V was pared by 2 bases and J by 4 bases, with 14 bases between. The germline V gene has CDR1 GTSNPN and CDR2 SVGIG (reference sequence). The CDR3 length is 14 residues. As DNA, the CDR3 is TGTGCCTGGAGTAGGCTTAAACGGGCCACTGAAGCTTTCTTT. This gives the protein CAWSRLKRATEAFF.

The CDR3 bases are TGTGCCAGCAGCTCGGGGATAGGGAACACCGGGGAGCTGTTTTTT. Its protein is CASSSGIGNTGELFF. The chain is built from TRBV11-1 and TRBJ2-2; D is perhaps TRBD2 (5 bases). V shed 4 bases and J shed 1 base, with 10 bases lying between them. This CDR3 comprises 15 residues. Germline CDR1 is SGHAT and CDR2 is FQDESV (reference sequence).

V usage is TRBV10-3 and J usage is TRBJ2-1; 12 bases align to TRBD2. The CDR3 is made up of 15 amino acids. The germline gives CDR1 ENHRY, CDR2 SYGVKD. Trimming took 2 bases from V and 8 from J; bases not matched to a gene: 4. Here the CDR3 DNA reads TGTGCCATCAGTGAGACTAGCGGGAGGTCGCATGAGCAGTTCTTC. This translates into CAISETSGRSHEQFF.

The CDR3 nucleotides are TGTGCCAGCAGCCACGGGGACAGTAGGGACACTGAAGCTTTCTTT. It translates to CASSHGDSRDTEAFF. The chain carries TRBV5-4 and TRBJ1-1; 7 nucleotides match TRBD1. Germline V gene sequence: CDR1 SGHNT, CDR2 YYREEE (reference sequence). This CDR3 region has 15 residues. J gave up 3 bases and V 4 bases, and 9 bases lay outside the gene matches.

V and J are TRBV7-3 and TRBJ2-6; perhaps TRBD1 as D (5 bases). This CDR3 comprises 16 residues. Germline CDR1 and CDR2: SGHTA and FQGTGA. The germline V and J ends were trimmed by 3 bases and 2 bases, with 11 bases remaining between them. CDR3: CASSFAGLAGANVLTF. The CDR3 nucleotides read TGTGCCAGCAGCTTCGCAGGGCTCGCTGGGGCCAACGTCCTGACTTTC.

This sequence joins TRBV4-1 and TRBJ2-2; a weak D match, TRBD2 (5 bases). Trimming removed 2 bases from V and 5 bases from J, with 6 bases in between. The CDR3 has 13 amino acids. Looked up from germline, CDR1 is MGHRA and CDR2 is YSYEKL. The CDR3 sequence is CASSQPGTGELFF. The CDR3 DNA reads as TGCGCCAGCAGCCAACCGGGGACCGGGGAGCTGTTTTTT.

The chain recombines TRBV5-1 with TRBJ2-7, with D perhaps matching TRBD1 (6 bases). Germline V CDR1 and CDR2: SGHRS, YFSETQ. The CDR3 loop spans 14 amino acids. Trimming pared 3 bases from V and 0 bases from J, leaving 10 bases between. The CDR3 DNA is TGCGCCAGCAGCTCCAGGGGCCACTCCTACGAGCAGTACTTC. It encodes CASSSRGHSYEQYF.

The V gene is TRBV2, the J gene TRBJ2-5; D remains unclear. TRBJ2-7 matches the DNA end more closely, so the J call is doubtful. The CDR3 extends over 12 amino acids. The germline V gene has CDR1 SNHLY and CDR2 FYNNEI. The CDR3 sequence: CASSEGGYEQYF. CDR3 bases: TGTGCCAGCAGTGAAGGGGGATACGAGCAGTACTTC.

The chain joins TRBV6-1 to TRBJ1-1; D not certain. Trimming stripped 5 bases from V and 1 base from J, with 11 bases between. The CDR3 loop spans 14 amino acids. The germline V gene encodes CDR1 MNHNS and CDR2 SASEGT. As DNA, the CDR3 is TGTGCCAGCAGTTCACGGGGAAGGAACACTGAAGCTTTCTTT. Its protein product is CASSSRGRNTEAFF.

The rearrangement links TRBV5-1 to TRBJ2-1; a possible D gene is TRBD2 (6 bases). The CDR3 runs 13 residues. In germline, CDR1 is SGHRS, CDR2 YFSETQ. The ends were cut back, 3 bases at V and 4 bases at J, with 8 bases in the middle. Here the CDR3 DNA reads TGCGCCAGCAGCTCGGGGGAATACAATGAGCAGTTCTTC. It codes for CASSSGEYNEQFF.